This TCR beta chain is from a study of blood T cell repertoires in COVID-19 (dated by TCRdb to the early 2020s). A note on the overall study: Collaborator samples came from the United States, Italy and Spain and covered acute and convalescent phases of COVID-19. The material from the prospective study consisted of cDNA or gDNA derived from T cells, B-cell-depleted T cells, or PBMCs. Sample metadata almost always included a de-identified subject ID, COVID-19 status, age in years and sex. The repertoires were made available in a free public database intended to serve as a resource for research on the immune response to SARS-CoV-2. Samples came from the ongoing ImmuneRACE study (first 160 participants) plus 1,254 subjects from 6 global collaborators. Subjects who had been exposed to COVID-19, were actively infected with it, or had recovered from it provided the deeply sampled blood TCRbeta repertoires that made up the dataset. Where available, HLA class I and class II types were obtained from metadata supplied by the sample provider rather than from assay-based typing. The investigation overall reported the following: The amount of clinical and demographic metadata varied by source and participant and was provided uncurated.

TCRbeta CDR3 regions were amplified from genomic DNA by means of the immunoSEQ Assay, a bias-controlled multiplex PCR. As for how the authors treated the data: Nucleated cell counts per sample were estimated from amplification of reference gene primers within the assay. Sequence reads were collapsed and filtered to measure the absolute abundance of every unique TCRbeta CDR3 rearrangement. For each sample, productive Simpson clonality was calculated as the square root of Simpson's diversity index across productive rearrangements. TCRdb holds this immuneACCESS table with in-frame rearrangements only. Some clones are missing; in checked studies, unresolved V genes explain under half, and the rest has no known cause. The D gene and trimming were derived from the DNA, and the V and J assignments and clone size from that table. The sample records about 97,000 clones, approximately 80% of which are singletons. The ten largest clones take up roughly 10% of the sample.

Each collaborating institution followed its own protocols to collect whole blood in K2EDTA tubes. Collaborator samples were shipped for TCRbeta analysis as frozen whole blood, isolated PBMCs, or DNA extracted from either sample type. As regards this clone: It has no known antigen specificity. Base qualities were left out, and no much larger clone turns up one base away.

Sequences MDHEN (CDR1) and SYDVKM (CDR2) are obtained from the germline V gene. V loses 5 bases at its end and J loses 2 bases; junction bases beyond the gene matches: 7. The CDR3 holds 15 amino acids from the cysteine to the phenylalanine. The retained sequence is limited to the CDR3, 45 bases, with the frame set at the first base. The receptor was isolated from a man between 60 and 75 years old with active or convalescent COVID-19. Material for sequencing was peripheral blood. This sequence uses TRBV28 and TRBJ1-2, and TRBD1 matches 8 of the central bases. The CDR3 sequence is CASSTAGGANYGYTF. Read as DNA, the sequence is TGTGCCAGCAGTACAGCAGGGGGCGCCAACTATGGCTACACCTTC.